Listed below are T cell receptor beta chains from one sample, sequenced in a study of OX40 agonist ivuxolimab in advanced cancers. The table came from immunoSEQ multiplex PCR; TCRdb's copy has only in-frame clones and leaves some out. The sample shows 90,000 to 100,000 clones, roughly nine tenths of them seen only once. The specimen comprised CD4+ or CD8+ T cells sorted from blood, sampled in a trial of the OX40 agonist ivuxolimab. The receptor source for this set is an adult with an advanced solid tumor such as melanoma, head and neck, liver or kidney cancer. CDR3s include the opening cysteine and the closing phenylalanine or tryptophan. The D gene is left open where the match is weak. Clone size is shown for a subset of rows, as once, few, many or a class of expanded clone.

cdr3_nt: TGTGCCAGCAGTTACTCTCAGGGGGCAACTGAAGCTTTCTTT
cdr3_aa: CASSYSQGATEAFF
clone_size: once
v_call: TRBV6-5
d_call: TRBD1
j_call: TRBJ1-1

cdr3_nt: TGCGCCAGCAGCTTGGGGGACCGAAGCACAGATACGCAGTATTTT
cdr3_aa: CASSLGDRSTDTQYF
clone_size: few
v_call: TRBV5-1
d_call: NA
j_call: TRBJ2-3

cdr3_nt: TGTGCCAGCAGCCGGGAGACAGCGAACACTGAAGCTTTCTTT
cdr3_aa: CASSRETANTEAFF
clone_size: NA
v_call: TRBV5-5
d_call: NA
j_call: TRBJ1-1

cdr3_nt: TGTGCCAGCAGCGTGGGACCGACTTTTAGCGAGCAGTACTTC
cdr3_aa: CASSVGPTFSEQYF
clone_size: NA
v_call: TRBV11-3
d_call: NA
j_call: TRBJ2-7

cdr3_nt: TGTGCCAGCAGTTCGCCGAAAGGTGGAGCTTTCTTT
cdr3_aa: CASSSPKGGAFF
clone_size: NA
v_call: TRBV28
d_call: NA
j_call: TRBJ1-1

cdr3_nt: TGTGCCAGTAGTATCTCTGACAGAAGCACAGATACGCAGTATTTT
cdr3_aa: CASSISDRSTDTQYF
clone_size: NA
v_call: TRBV19
d_call: NA
j_call: TRBJ2-3

cdr3_nt: TGTGCCAGCAGCTCCATGGGGACGGGCGGGGAGACCCAGTACTTC
cdr3_aa: CASSSMGTGGETQYF
clone_size: NA
v_call: TRBV5-4
d_call: NA
j_call: TRBJ2-5

cdr3_nt: TGTGCCAGCAGCTTGGCCCCAAGACAGCCCCAGCATTTT
cdr3_aa: CASSLAPRQPQHF
clone_size: NA
v_call: TRBV7-8
d_call: NA
j_call: TRBJ1-5

cdr3_nt: TGCGCCAGCAGCCCAGCTCCAGGGGGGGATGAAAAACTGTTTTTT
cdr3_aa: CASSPAPGGDEKLFF
clone_size: NA
v_call: TRBV5-1
d_call: TRBD1
j_call: TRBJ1-4

cdr3_nt: TGCGCCAGCAGCTTAGGGCCGGGGAACACTGAAGCTTTCTTT
cdr3_aa: CASSLGPGNTEAFF
clone_size: NA
v_call: TRBV5-1
d_call: NA
j_call: TRBJ1-1

cdr3_nt: TGTGCCAGCAGTTTTTGGCTAGCGGGAGTAGGGAATGAGCAGTTCTTC
cdr3_aa: CASSFWLAGVGNEQFF
clone_size: once
v_call: TRBV27
d_call: TRBD2
j_call: TRBJ2-1

cdr3_nt: TGCGCCAGCCAATTCCGGGAGAACACTGAAGCTTTCTTT
cdr3_aa: CASQFRENTEAFF
clone_size: few
v_call: TRBV10-1
d_call: NA
j_call: TRBJ1-1

cdr3_nt: TGTGCCAGCAGCTTACAATACGGTACGCAGTATTTT
cdr3_aa: CASSLQYGTQYF
clone_size: NA
v_call: TRBV7-2
d_call: NA
j_call: TRBJ2-3

cdr3_nt: TGTGCCAGCAGCTCAAGGCGCACAGGGGAAAGGGAGACCCAGTACTTC
cdr3_aa: CASSSRRTGERETQYF
clone_size: NA
v_call: TRBV5-6
d_call: TRBD1
j_call: TRBJ2-5

cdr3_nt: TGTGCCAGCAGCCAAGCTCCTCGCGGGAGCTCGGGGGAGCTGTTTTTT
cdr3_aa: CASSQAPRGSSGELFF
clone_size: once
v_call: TRBV14
d_call: TRBD2
j_call: TRBJ2-2

cdr3_nt: TGTGCCAGCAGCCGAACAGGGCAAGAGACCCAGTACTTC
cdr3_aa: CASSRTGQETQYF
clone_size: NA
v_call: TRBV27
d_call: NA
j_call: TRBJ2-5

cdr3_nt: TGTGCCAGCAGTTACTCAACATACGGCGGCACTGAAGCTTTCTTT
cdr3_aa: CASSYSTYGGTEAFF
clone_size: NA
v_call: TRBV6-5
d_call: NA
j_call: TRBJ1-1

cdr3_nt: TGTGCCAGCAGCTGGACTAGCGGGGACCCAGATACGCAGTATTTT
cdr3_aa: CASSWTSGDPDTQYF
clone_size: NA
v_call: TRBV11-3
d_call: TRBD2
j_call: TRBJ2-3

cdr3_nt: TGTGCCAGCAGGCTGACAGGGACCGGTGATAATTCACCCCTCCACTTT
cdr3_aa: CASRLTGTGDNSPLHF
clone_size: NA
v_call: TRBV25-1
d_call: TRBD1
j_call: TRBJ1-6

cdr3_nt: TGCGCCAGCAGCCAAGAGAAGGCAGGGGGGAGCTATGGCTACACCTTC
cdr3_aa: CASSQEKAGGSYGYTF
clone_size: NA
v_call: TRBV4-1
d_call: TRBD1
j_call: TRBJ1-2

cdr3_nt: TGTGCCAGCTCTAGCGGAAATCAAGAGACCCAGTACTTC
cdr3_aa: CASSSGNQETQYF
clone_size: NA
v_call: TRBV11-2
d_call: TRBD2
j_call: TRBJ2-5

cdr3_nt: TGTGCCAGCAGCTTGGGTGACAGGGTCTACAATGAGCAGTTCTTC
cdr3_aa: CASSLGDRVYNEQFF
clone_size: NA
v_call: TRBV7-9
d_call: TRBD1
j_call: TRBJ2-1

cdr3_nt: TGTGCCAGCAGCGGACAGGGGGAAGGGGGCTACACCTTC
cdr3_aa: CASSGQGEGGYTF
clone_size: once
v_call: TRBV6-1
d_call: TRBD1
j_call: TRBJ1-2

cdr3_nt: TGTGCCAGCACTATTCCGGGACAGGGGGCGTTTCATGAAGGCTACACCTTC
cdr3_aa: CASTIPGQGAFHEGYTF
clone_size: NA
v_call: TRBV28
d_call: TRBD1
j_call: TRBJ1-2

cdr3_nt: TGCGCCAGCAGCCAAGACCCCGACAGGGGGAATGAGCAGTTCTTC
cdr3_aa: CASSQDPDRGNEQFF
clone_size: NA
v_call: TRBV4-3
d_call: TRBD1
j_call: TRBJ2-1

cdr3_nt: TGTGCCAGCAGCCCATCCCAAGGTTCCTCACCCGGGGAGCTGTTTTTT
cdr3_aa: CASSPSQGSSPGELFF
clone_size: NA
v_call: TRBV7-6
d_call: NA
j_call: TRBJ2-2

cdr3_nt: TGTGCCATCAGCCCCGGGACAGCGGGGACAGATACGCAGTATTTT
cdr3_aa: CAISPGTAGTDTQYF
clone_size: NA
v_call: TRBV10-3
d_call: NA
j_call: TRBJ2-3

cdr3_nt: TGTGCCAGCAGCTTAGCTGCGGGAGGCCCCCAGGAGACCCAGTACTTC
cdr3_aa: CASSLAAGGPQETQYF
clone_size: NA
v_call: TRBV7-6
d_call: TRBD2
j_call: TRBJ2-5